The clone carrying this TCR beta chain showed up many times. This entry comes from a study of neurological immune-mediated disorders. One entry per CDR3 protein results from TCRdb running MiXCR on the 5' RACE reads. There are more than 45,000 distinct CDR3 sequences in the sample; roughly 4% occur only once, and 1.6% lies in the top ten. The CDR3 extends over 15 amino acids. The germline gives CDR1 SGHTA, CDR2 FQGTGA. Trimming pared 1 base from V and 3 bases from J, leaving 11 bases between. The V and J genes are TRBV7-3 and TRBJ2-3; D is perhaps TRBD2 (6 bases). The receptor was derived from a man younger than 45 with multiple sclerosis. Specimen: PBMCs. CDR3 in amino acids: CASSLMGGTTDTQYF. CDR3 DNA sequence: TGTGCCAGCAGCTTAATGGGAGGTACTACAGATACGCAGTATTTT.